The following is a T cell receptor (beta chain) sequence with its context. Its target antigen remains unknown. Within one base of it there is no much larger clone, and no base qualities were kept. The CDR3 regions of human TCRbeta chains were analyzed by immunosequencing. The published analysis was carried out like this. Repertoire TCRs were checked for matches against a reference library of SARS-CoV-2-specific TCRs that had been generated using the MIRA antigen-specificity platform. Breadth was defined as the fraction of unique TCRs that were SARS-CoV-2-associated, and depth was defined as the fraction of total T cells that were SARS-CoV-2-associated. Using the MIRA data, each spike-specific TCR was mapped to the spike region that the TCR reacts to and placed in a CD4 or CD8 class. Log10-transformed breadth and depth values were compared by one-way ANOVA with Sidak's multiple comparisons tests. The immuneACCESS repertoire file appears here via TCRdb, limited to in-frame rearrangements. These files lack a portion of the clones; in checked studies, under half of the deficit traces to unresolved V genes, and the cause of the others is not known. The V and J calls and clone size were taken over from that table, and D and trimming were inferred from the DNA. Present in this sample are some 170,000 clones, about 89% of which were seen just once. Approximately 1.6% of the sample is held by the ten biggest clonotypes.

The sample originates from a study of T cell responses to AZD1222 COVID-19 vaccine (dated by TCRdb to about 2021). Looking at the study overall: Because spike-specific TCR depth and breadth did not differ between the two schedules, AZD1222 recipients who got a second dose at roughly 4 weeks were pooled with those who got a second dose at roughly 12 weeks. TCR sequencing covered some 240 trial participants: 207 given two doses of AZD1222 and approximately 26 given two doses of MenACWY control vaccine. Trial participants were enrolled by age into 18-55, 56-69 and 70-plus year subgroups, with roughly 160, 29 and 62 TCR-sequenced participants respectively.

The sample's time point label, decoded: baseline before first vaccination. Vaccinee samples came from UK trials COV001 and COV002, including a single-blind randomized controlled phase 2/3 trial of AZD1222 (ChAdOx1 nCoV-19) in healthy adults. Trial participant PBMC samples were collected at day 0 and day 28 after the second dose for TCRbeta chain sequencing. V and J are truncated by 7 bases and 0 bases respectively, leaving an intervening sequence of 15 bases. The CDR3 holds 15 amino acids from the cysteine to the phenylalanine. The only DNA kept is the CDR3, 45 bases in frame from the first base. CDR1 MDHEN and CDR2 SYDVKM are derived from the germline V gene. General findings and caveats noted by the study authors: Most participants were white British and females outnumbered males, and the authors suggested that clonal diversity may have been underestimated. A significant rise in spike-specific TCR breadth and depth was observed after two AZD1222 doses relative to day 0 and relative to MenACWY recipients. Conclusions about previously exposed vaccinees were limited because only a handful of AZD1222 recipients were SARS-CoV-2 seropositive at baseline. Nearly half of unique spike-specific TCRs reportedly recognized epitopes outside regions mutated in the B.1.351 and B.1.1.7 variants. Because no samples from the day 14 peak response were available, repertoires could be characterized only after the peak T cell response. In the small 56-69-year group, the increase in depth fell short of significance, most likely because of low power. The whole spike protein was spanned by vaccine-associated CD4 TCRs, and dominant responses were seen in regions 160-218 and 743-854.

The source material was peripheral blood, sampled on day 0 of AZD1222 vaccination. The source is an adult in good health. The chain is assembled from TRBV28 and TRBJ1-2; TRBD1 might be the D gene, on 5 matching bases. The nucleotide sequence is TGTGCCAGCACCCCAAACTGGGGGGCTAACTATGGCTACACCTTC. The encoded protein is CASTPNWGANYGYTF.